Below are 5 T cell receptor beta chains sequenced from a single sample in a study of blood T cell repertoires in COVID-19. The assay was immunoSEQ multiplex PCR, and TCRdb's table has in-frame clones only and misses some. The sample lists 100,000 to 150,000 clones, roughly 80% occurring once. The sample taken for sequencing was peripheral blood. The origin of the receptors is a woman aged 50 to 60 with acute or convalescent COVID-19.

The rearrangement uses TRBV28 and TRBJ1-1; no clear D gene. This CDR3 is built from 14 residues. Per the germline V gene, CDR1 is MDHEN and CDR2 is SYDVKM. V lost 6 bases to trimming and J lost 3 bases, with 14 bases between them. CDR3 sequence (DNA): TGTGCCAGCAGGTTGCCGGGTCCCTACACTGAAGCTTTCTTT. As protein: CASRLPGPYTEAFF.

The rearrangement joins TRBV18 to TRBJ2-3, with D possibly being TRBD2 (5 bases). Deletions cut 4 bases from V and 0 bases from J, with 8 bases between. Germline CDR1 and CDR2: KGHSH and LQKENI. This CDR3 comprises 14 residues. Here the CDR3 reads CASSLGLSTDTQYF. CDR3 nucleotide sequence: TGTGCCAGCTCACTAGGACTCAGCACAGATACGCAGTATTTT.

This chain links TRBV5-1 with TRBJ2-7, with 7 positions matching TRBD1. The trim removed 4 bases at V and 2 bases at J, leaving 6 bases unmatched. Germline CDR1 and CDR2: SGHRS and YFSETQ. The CDR3 loop spans 14 amino acids. CDR3 in amino acids: CASSIWDRTYEQYF. CDR3 DNA sequence: TGCGCCAGCAGCATCTGGGACAGAACCTACGAGCAGTACTTC.

The chain is built from TRBV19 and TRBJ2-1, with 8 positions matching TRBD1. The CDR3 contains 15 residues. Germline V gene sequence: CDR1 LNHDA, CDR2 SQIVND (reference sequence). The V and J ends lost 6 bases and 4 bases, in that order; junction bases with no gene match: 8. The CDR3 region is CASRADRDLYNEQFF. CDR3 DNA: TGTGCCAGTAGGGCGGACAGGGACCTTTACAATGAGCAGTTCTTC.

The genes are TRBV9 and TRBJ2-2; D unclear. The CDR3 extends over 15 amino acids. Germline assignment: CDR1 SGDLS and CDR2 YYNGEE. V was cut by 1 base and J by 4 bases, with 11 bases left in between. This CDR3 is CASSVSASGTGELFF. CDR3 in DNA: TGTGCCAGCAGCGTATCGGCTTCGGGCACCGGGGAGCTGTTTTTT. Complete variable domain (other parts from reference TRBV9 and TRBJ2-2): DSGVTQTPKHLITATGQRVTLRCSPRSGDLSVYWYQQSLDQGLQFLIQYYNGEERAKGNILERFSAQQFPDLHSELNLSSLELGDSALYFCASSVSASGTGELFFGEGSRLTVL.